The clone carrying this TCR beta chain was counted a few times. This entry comes from a study of regulatory T cells in long-lasting Graves disease. Study-wide context: Graves' patients, newly diagnosed, had taken antithyroid drugs under 3 months.

Germline CDR1 is SEHNR and CDR2 is FQNEAQ (reference sequence). The CDR3 is 14 amino acids. The ends were cut back, 5 bases at V and 3 bases at J, with 14 bases in the middle. Time point of the sample: newly diagnosed GD, antithyroid drugs for less than 3 months. The TCR library was made from RNA that had been extracted from PBMCs in TRIzol. The patients were enrolled through endocrinology in Xi'an, China. Researchers made TCR beta libraries by using iRepertoire HTBI primers and running Arm-PCR on CDR3 regions. TCRdb re-analysed the multiplex PCR reads in MiXCR, keeping a single row per CDR3 protein. Of 550,000 to 600,000 distinct CDR3 sequences in the sample, 15% to 20% were seen once. The data also belong to a second study, concerning T cells in Graves' hyperthyroidism and ophthalmopathy. This second report adds: HTBI primers were used for first-round RT-PCR of the TCR CDR3. Most clonotypes that expanded in the thyroid above 0.001 also showed up in blood.

This TCR was sampled from a man younger than 35 with Graves disease. The rearrangement links TRBV7-9 to TRBJ2-7, with D uncertain. This specimen was peripheral blood mononuclear cells (PBMCs), taken at new diagnosis, from a patient treated with antithyroid drugs. The CDR3 loop reads CASSPASRRYEQYF. For the CDR3, the DNA is TGTGCCAGCAGCCCAGCGAGTCGACGCTACGAGCAGTACTTC.